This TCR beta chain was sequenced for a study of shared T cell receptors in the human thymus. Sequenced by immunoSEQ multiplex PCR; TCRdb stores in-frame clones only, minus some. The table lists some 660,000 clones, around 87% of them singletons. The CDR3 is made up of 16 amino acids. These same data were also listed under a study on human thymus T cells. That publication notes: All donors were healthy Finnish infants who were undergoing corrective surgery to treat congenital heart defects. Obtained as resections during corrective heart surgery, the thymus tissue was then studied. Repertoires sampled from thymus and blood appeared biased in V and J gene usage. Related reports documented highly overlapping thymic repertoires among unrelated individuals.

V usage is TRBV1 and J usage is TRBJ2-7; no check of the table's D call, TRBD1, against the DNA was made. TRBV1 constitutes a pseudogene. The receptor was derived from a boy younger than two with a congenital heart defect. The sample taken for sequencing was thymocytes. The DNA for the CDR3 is TGCACCAGCAGCCAAGATCACAGGATAGGGTACTACGAGCAGTACTTC. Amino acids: CTSSQDHRIGYYEQYF.